Listed below are T cell receptor beta chains from one sample, sequenced in a study of shared clonotypes between healthy human individuals. The data were produced by immunoSEQ multiplex PCR, yet TCRdb's version contains in-frame clones alone and is incomplete. The sample contains 200,000 to 250,000 clones, 60% to 70% of which appear only once. The sample comprised memory CD4+ T cells sorted from blood. Source of these receptors: a man aged 30 to 45 in good health. The CDR3 runs from the conserved cysteine through the conserved F or W. Fields, in order: clone size, V gene, CDR3 length, D gene, J gene, CDR3 DNA, CDR3 protein. A D gene is named only where the DNA matches it firmly. Only some rows state a clone size, as once, few, many or a class for expanded clones.

>once|TRBV6-4|15|TRBD1|TRBJ2-5
TGTGCCAGCGGGATCAGGGGGCGAGAACAAGAGACCCAGTACTTC
CASGIRGREQETQYF
>NA|TRBV6-5|16|TRBD2|TRBJ2-1
TGTGCCAGCAGTTCCCGACTAGCGGGAAGGTACAATGAGCAGTTCTTC
CASSSRLAGRYNEQFF
>once|TRBV28|16|TRBD1|TRBJ1-1
TGTGCCAGCAGGACAGGGGACCTAAAAGAGGGATCTGAAGCTTTCTTT
CASRTGDLKEGSEAFF
>NA|TRBV19|15|TRBD2|TRBJ2-1
TGTGCCAGTAGTATCGCTAGCGGCAACGTGGGGGAGCAGTTCTTC
CASSIASGNVGEQFF
>NA|TRBV7-2|15|NA|TRBJ2-1
TGTGCCAGCAGCTTTGGGGGGTCCTCAAGAAATGAGCAGTTCTTC
CASSFGGSSRNEQFF
>NA|TRBV7-2|14|TRBD2|TRBJ2-1
TGTGCCAGCAGCCGTGGACTAGCGGGCAATGAGCAGTTCTTC
CASSRGLAGNEQFF
>NA|TRBV7-6|15|TRBD1|TRBJ1-4
TGTGCCAGCAGCCTCCCCGGGACAGGGAATGAAAAACTGTTTTTT
CASSLPGTGNEKLFF
>NA|TRBV28|15|TRBD1|TRBJ2-4
TGTGCCAGCAGTCACGGGACAGTAGCCAAAAACATTCAGTACTTC
CASSHGTVAKNIQYF
>NA|TRBV6-6|16|TRBD2|TRBJ2-1
TGTGCCAGCAGTTACGCGGGGGGGGCTACAAACAATGAGCAGTTCTTC
CASSYAGGATNNEQFF
>many|TRBV7-9|15|TRBD1|TRBJ2-7
TGTGCCAGCATCACGACAGGGGGCGAACTGAGCGAGCAGTACTTC
CASITTGGELSEQYF
>NA|TRBV11-3|15|TRBD2|TRBJ2-1
TGTGCCAGCAGCCCCCGAGCGGGAGGAGGAGGTGAGCAGTTCTTC
CASSPRAGGGGEQFF
>NA|TRBV2|17|TRBD2|TRBJ2-1
TGTGCCAGCAGTGGGAACGGGAGGGCCGTCGGGGAGGGTGAGCAGTTCTTC
CASSGNGRAVGEGEQFF
>NA|TRBV5-8|15|TRBD1|TRBJ1-4
TGTGCCAGCAGCTTCCTCGGGACAGCTAAAGAAAAACTGTTTTTT
CASSFLGTAKEKLFF
>NA|TRBV9|15|NA|TRBJ2-3
TGTGCCAGCAGCGTAGTAGCAACAGTCACAGATACGCAGTATTTT
CASSVVATVTDTQYF